Shown below are 27 T cell receptor beta chains from a single sample sequenced in a study of T cell repertoires in cytomegalovirus infection. One entry per CDR3 protein results from TCRdb running MiXCR on the reads. The data contain about 530,000 distinct CDR3 sequences, approximately 25% of them singletons. Sample: PBMCs. Receptors originate from a human donor in good health (CMV status not recorded). Some clones in this sample may be carry-over from other donors' samples.

The V gene is TRBV7-2, the J gene TRBJ1-2, with a possible D match to TRBD1 (5 bases). Per the germline V gene, CDR1 is SGHTA and CDR2 is FQGNSA. This CDR3 contains 13 residues. The germline V and J ends were trimmed by 4 bases and 5 bases, with 11 bases remaining between them. CDR3 sequence (DNA): TGTGCCAGCAGCTCCATCAGGGAGTATGGCTACACCTTC. This encodes CASSSIREYGYTF.

The J gene is TRBJ1-6, the V gene TRBV5-1; possibly TRBD1 for D (6 bases). This CDR3 contains 15 residues. Germline lookup yields CDR1 SGHRS and CDR2 YFSETQ. Trimming removed 0 bases from V and 7 bases from J, with 11 bases in between. CDR3 sequence reads: CASSLAGAKNSPLHF. The CDR3 DNA is TGCGCCAGCAGCTTGGCGGGGGCTAAAAATTCACCCCTCCACTTT.

At least ten counts were recorded for this clonotype. V usage is TRBV12-3 or TRBV12-4 and J usage is TRBJ1-5; D remains unclear. Trimming pared 3 bases from V and 0 bases from J, leaving 0 bases between. This CDR3 is 12 amino acids long. The CDR3 region is CASSFSNQPQHF. For the CDR3, the DNA is TGTGCCAGCAGTTTTAGCAATCAGCCCCAGCATTTT.

This chain uses TRBV6-6 with TRBJ2-7, with 7 bases identical to TRBD1. Germline V gene data show CDR1 as MNHNY and CDR2 as SVGAGI (reference sequence). With 6 bases clipped from V and 3 bases from J, the junction kept 11 bases outside the gene matches. The CDR3 is made up of 15 amino acids. The CDR3 sequence: CASRDENRGFYEQYV. CDR3 sequence (DNA): TGTGCCAGCAGGGACGAAAACAGGGGATTCTACGAGCAGTACGTC.

The chain recombines TRBV5-4 with TRBJ2-7, with TRBD2 identical over 13 bases. The CDR3 has 16 residues. Per the germline V gene, CDR1 is SGHNT and CDR2 is YYREEE (reference sequence). Trimming removed 4 bases from V and 5 bases from J; junction bases left unmatched: 9. CDR3 in amino acids: CASSQLLAGGPNEQYF. DNA for the CDR3: TGTGCCAGCAGCCAACTACTAGCGGGAGGGCCCAACGAGCAGTACTTC.

This clonotype showed up just a few times. The J gene is TRBJ2-7, the V gene TRBV28; D ambiguous. The CDR3 has 14 amino acids. V lost 2 bases and J 6 bases, leaving 14 bases between the germline ends. The germline gives CDR1 MDHEN, CDR2 SYDVKM. The CDR3 here is CASSLRTRFLEQYF. CDR3 nucleotide sequence: TGTGCCAGCAGTTTAAGAACTCGATTTCTCGAGCAGTACTTC.

This clonotype was seen ten or more times. The chain uses TRBV11-2 and TRBJ1-3; D gene uncertain. The germline V gene encodes CDR1 SGHAT and CDR2 FQNNGV. The length of the CDR3 is 15 residues. The V end lost 0 bases, the J end lost 1 base, and 7 bases lay between the germline ends. In nucleotides, the CDR3 is TGTGCCAGCAGCTTAGATCGTCAGTCTGGAAACACCATATATTTT. As protein: CASSLDRQSGNTIYF.

The chain is built from TRBV15 and TRBJ2-5; D unclear. The CDR3 consists of 16 residues. Germline V lookup: CDR1 LNHNV, CDR2 YYDKDF (reference sequence). Deletions cut 1 base from V and 9 bases from J, with 21 bases between. CDR3 DNA: TGTGCCACCAGCAGAGCCAATCCGGCATCCCGATCCGCCCAGTACTTC. As protein: CATSRANPASRSAQYF.

The V gene is TRBV6-1, the J gene TRBJ1-5; 9 nucleotides match TRBD1. The CDR3 covers 15 residues. CDR1 and CDR2 (germline): MNHNS, SASEGT. The J segment lost 5 bases and the V segment lost 6 bases, leaving 8 bases of the junction unmatched. DNA of the CDR3: TGTGCCAGCAGGACCGGGACAGGGCTAGATCAGCCCCAGCATTTT. Amino acid sequence: CASRTGTGLDQPQHF.

This clonotype was seen repeatedly, ten times or more. This chain links TRBV7-2 with TRBJ1-5; maybe TRBD1 (5 bases). Germline loops: CDR1 SGHTA, CDR2 FQGNSA. CDR3 length: 16 amino acids. Trimming took off 0 bases at V and 5 bases at J, with 14 bases between the two ends. CDR3 in DNA: TGTGCCAGCAGCTTAGCAGGGGTAGGGGTTCATCAGCCCCAGCATTTT. This encodes CASSLAGVGVHQPQHF.

J is TRBJ2-7 and V is TRBV27; the D call may be TRBD1 or TRBD2 (5 bases each). Germline assignment: CDR1 MNHEY and CDR2 SMNVEV (reference sequence). The CDR3 covers 16 residues. Trimming removed 2 bases at V and 0 bases at J, with 14 bases between. The CDR3 reads CASSLIMWGFSYEQYF. DNA of the CDR3: TGTGCCAGCAGTTTAATTATGTGGGGGTTCTCCTACGAGCAGTACTTC.

The chain couples TRBV6-1 to TRBJ2-7, with TRBD2 identical over 7 bases. The trim removed 6 bases at V and 5 bases at J, leaving 7 bases unmatched. CDR1 MNHNS and CDR2 SASEGT come from the germline V gene. The CDR3 runs to 13 residues. CDR3 bases: TGTGCCAGCAGGAAGACCGGGAGGAACGAGCAGTACGTC. It codes for CASRKTGRNEQYV.

The rearrangement uses TRBV11-3 and TRBJ1-1, with D hard to call. Trimming pared 1 base from V and 4 bases from J, leaving 13 bases between. Germline CDR1 reads SGHNT; CDR2 reads YENEEA. CDR3 length: 15 amino acids. CDR3 nucleotides: TGTGCCAGCAGCTTAGGGGTCGGTTGGGGCACTGAAGCTTTCTTT. Amino acid sequence: CASSLGVGWGTEAFF.

V gene TRBV19 combines with J gene TRBJ2-5; no definite D call. The germline V gene encodes CDR1 LNHDA and CDR2 SQIVND (reference sequence). Deletions cut 4 bases from V and 3 bases from J, with 9 bases between. This CDR3 is built from 13 residues. The CDR3 sequence is CASSTLAEETQYF. CDR3 nucleotide sequence: TGTGCCAGTAGTACCCTCGCTGAAGAGACCCAGTACTTC.

The gene calls are TRBV5-4 and TRBJ2-1, with D possibly TRBD1 on 5 matching bases. The germline V gene has CDR1 SGHNT and CDR2 YYREEE (reference sequence). V gave up 3 bases and J gave up 3 bases, with 10 bases separating them. The CDR3 extends over 14 amino acids. DNA of the CDR3: TGTGCCAGCAGCTGGAGACAGAACTACAATGAGCAGTTCTTC. Encoded protein: CASSWRQNYNEQFF.

The chain has TRBV4-2 and TRBJ1-4; possibly TRBD1 for D (5 bases). This CDR3 contains 18 residues. From germline, CDR1 is LGHNA and CDR2 YNFKEQ. V gave up 5 bases and J gave up 0 bases, with 19 bases separating them. The CDR3 sequence: CASSSRDLGLATNEKLFF. CDR3 bases: TGTGCCAGCAGCAGCCGGGACTTGGGGTTGGCAACTAATGAAAAACTGTTTTTT.

V is TRBV24-1 and J is TRBJ2-1, with 8 bases lining up with TRBD2. The ends lost 4 bases at V and 5 bases at J; junction bases unmatched: 18. This CDR3 has 19 amino acids. Germline values: CDR1 KGHDR, CDR2 SFDVKD. CDR3 protein: CATSDPSRREGRFHNEQFF. The CDR3 DNA reads TGTGCCACCAGTGACCCGTCCCGTCGGGAGGGAAGGTTCCACAATGAGCAGTTCTTC.

The count of this clonotype is one. The genes are TRBV7-9 and TRBJ2-3; tentative D call: TRBD2 (6 bases). The CDR3 has 15 residues. V was pared by 8 bases and J by 1 base, with 16 bases between. Germline V gene lookup returns CDR1 SEHNR and CDR2 FQNEAQ (reference sequence). The CDR3 DNA follows: TGTGCCAGCCTGGAGGGACGGTTTCGCACAGATACGCAGTATTTT. It specifies CASLEGRFRTDTQYF.

This clonotype was seen a handful of times. The chain uses TRBV6-2 or TRBV6-3 and TRBJ2-7; 8 nucleotides align to TRBD2. CDR3 size: 16 residues. The germline CDR1 and CDR2 sequences are MNHEY and SVGEGT. Unmatched junction bases numbered 8, after V lost 0 bases and J lost 4 bases. The DNA of the CDR3 is TGTGCCAGCAGTTACTCCTTCCGGGAGGGCCAATACGAGCAGTACTTC. Protein product: CASSYSFREGQYEQYF.

The chain uses TRBV4-3 and TRBJ2-3; TRBD1 might be the D (5 bases). CDR1 LGHNA and CDR2 YSLEER come from the germline V gene. V dropped 3 bases and J dropped 8 bases, with 12 bases sitting between them. The CDR3 runs 13 residues. The CDR3 region has the DNA TGCGCCAGCAGCCATCAGGACATAGGTACGCAGTATTTT. This codes for CASSHQDIGTQYF.

This clonotype was found a few times. This rearrangement joins TRBV15 to TRBJ1-5; 10 positions match TRBD1. V shed 4 bases, J shed 4 bases, and the junction held 10 bases outside the gene matches. This CDR3 has 17 residues. Germline V CDR1 and CDR2: LNHNV, YYDKDF (reference sequence). The CDR3 loop reads CATSTDRGLEVNQPQHF. CDR3 in DNA: TGTGCCACCAGCACAGACAGGGGGCTTGAGGTTAATCAGCCCCAGCATTTT.

The chain uses TRBV5-1 and TRBJ2-2, with 11 bases aligning to TRBD2. The CDR3 sequence is 18 residues long. The germline V gene has CDR1 SGHRS and CDR2 YFSETQ. Trimming cost V 0 bases and J 1 base; bases outside gene matches: 5. Here the CDR3 reads CASSLVGSGRVNTGELFF. The CDR3 DNA is TGCGCCAGCAGCTTGGTCGGTAGCGGGAGGGTGAACACCGGGGAGCTGTTTTTT.

This clonotype was observed a handful of times. The chain recombines TRBV18 with TRBJ2-1, with TRBD2 matching 11 bases. Germline trimming cut 3 bases from V and 8 bases from J; bases unmatched to any gene: 6. CDR3 length: 15 amino acids. The germline V gene encodes CDR1 KGHSH and CDR2 LQKENI. CDR3 protein: CASSPTSGSGDEQFF. The CDR3 region has the DNA TGTGCCAGCTCACCCACTAGCGGGAGCGGAGATGAGCAGTTCTTC.

This clonotype was counted ten times or more. V gene TRBV7-2 combines with J gene TRBJ2-5; a weak D match, TRBD1 (6 bases). V lost 2 bases to trimming and J lost 4 bases, with 11 bases between them. Germline loops: CDR1 SGHTA, CDR2 FQGNSA. The CDR3 contains 14 residues. The CDR3 here is CASSLHYRAETQYF. The CDR3 DNA is TGTGCCAGCAGCTTACATTACAGGGCAGAGACCCAGTACTTC.

This clonotype appeared a few times. The V and J genes are TRBV5-8 and TRBJ1-5; no clear D. Germline V CDR1 and CDR2: SGHTS, YDEGEE. Trimming removed 6 bases from V and 3 bases from J, with 16 bases in between. The CDR3 runs to 15 residues. CDR3 loop: CASTGTRKSNQPQHF. The CDR3 nucleotides are TGTGCCAGCACCGGTACGAGGAAATCCAATCAGCCCCAGCATTTT.

This clonotype was counted only a few times. The CDR3 protein is CASSQERREGLSYNEQFF. CDR3 bases: TGCGCCAGCAGCCAAGAGAGGCGGGAGGGTCTTTCCTACAATGAGCAGTTCTTC. The rearrangement uses TRBV4-1 and TRBJ2-1; TRBD2 matches 9 bases. Trimming took 0 bases from V and 1 from J; bases not matched to a gene: 7. The CDR3 spans 18 residues. The germline gives CDR1 MGHRA, CDR2 YSYEKL.

The chain uses TRBV6-2 or TRBV6-3 and TRBJ2-7, with TRBD1 as a possible D gene (6 bases). CDR1 is MNHEY and CDR2 is SVGEGT in the germline V gene. The CDR3 is made up of 15 amino acids. V gave up 3 bases and J gave up 0 bases, with 12 bases separating them. As DNA, the CDR3 is TGTGCCAGCAGTTATTATGGGGGCTTCTCCTACGAGCAGTACTTC. Its protein is CASSYYGGFSYEQYF.